The clone carrying this T cell receptor beta chain was counted only a few times. Its antigen remains unidentified. The treatment: about 20 received Ad26.COV2.S at low or high dose, single or two shots; a few received placebo; per-sample allocation not given. It was on day 63 after the first vaccine or placebo injection that samples were taken. CDR3 length: 13 amino acids. The trim removed 6 bases at V and 8 bases at J, leaving 8 bases unmatched. Germline CDR1 is WNHNN and CDR2 is SYGVQD (reference sequence). The protocol was immunoSEQ multiplex PCR, while the TCRdb copy is restricted to in-frame clones and leaves out a portion. The sample contains about 350,000 clones, 70% to 90% of which appear only once. The data derive from a study of Ad26.COV2.S vaccination and SARS-CoV-2 variants. Study context: Donor got 5x10^10 or 1x10^11 viral particles of Ad26.COV2.S.

Whole-study results and caveats: There was a possibility that the TCR breadth and depth analyses underestimated total T cell responses. Placebo recipients had lower spike-specific TCR breadth than vaccine recipients. Measurement of non-spike TCR breadth gave similar results in vaccine and placebo recipients.

The source of this sequence is a person between 18 and 59 years old who received the Ad26.COV2.S COVID-19 vaccine or a placebo. The chain links TRBV10-1 to TRBJ1-2, with 8 nucleotides matching TRBD1. The sequenced sample was peripheral blood, obtained in a trial of Ad26.COV2.S vaccine versus placebo. As DNA, the CDR3 is TGCGCCAGCAGATGGGACAGGAGAACAGGCTACACCTTC. Translated: CASRWDRRTGYTF.